This paragraph reports one T cell receptor beta chain. Its target is not known. The germline V gene encodes CDR1 LNHDA and CDR2 SQIVND (reference sequence). CDR3 size: 13 residues. Trimming cost V 10 bases and J 0 bases, with 12 bases left between them. The data are from a study of T cells in Graves' hyperthyroidism and ophthalmopathy. Whole-study findings and limits: A model of 13 V-J features distinguished ophthalmopathy from stable hyperthyroidism. Ophthalmopathy, which appeared later, was predicted by the model a median about 6 months before onset.

Using RNA transcripts as the source, TCR beta CDR3 regions were amplified. HTBI primers were employed in a first-round RT-PCR of the TCR CDR3. One entry per CDR3 protein, called by TCRdb with MiXCR from the multiplex PCR reads. Of roughly 350,000 distinct CDR3 sequences in the sample, about 14% were seen once. Participants, patients aged 18 to 65, had newly diagnosed hyperthyroidism with a duration under 2 months. Uncontrolled infections, other autoimmune diseases, pregnancy or lactation led to exclusion of patients. The TCR originated in a woman in her 30s with Graves' hyperthyroidism. The sample was blood. The rearrangement links TRBV19 to TRBJ1-2, with D uncertain. CDR3 nucleotides: TGTGCCACCACTCCGGCTGCTAACTATGGCTACACCTTC. As protein: CATTPAANYGYTF.